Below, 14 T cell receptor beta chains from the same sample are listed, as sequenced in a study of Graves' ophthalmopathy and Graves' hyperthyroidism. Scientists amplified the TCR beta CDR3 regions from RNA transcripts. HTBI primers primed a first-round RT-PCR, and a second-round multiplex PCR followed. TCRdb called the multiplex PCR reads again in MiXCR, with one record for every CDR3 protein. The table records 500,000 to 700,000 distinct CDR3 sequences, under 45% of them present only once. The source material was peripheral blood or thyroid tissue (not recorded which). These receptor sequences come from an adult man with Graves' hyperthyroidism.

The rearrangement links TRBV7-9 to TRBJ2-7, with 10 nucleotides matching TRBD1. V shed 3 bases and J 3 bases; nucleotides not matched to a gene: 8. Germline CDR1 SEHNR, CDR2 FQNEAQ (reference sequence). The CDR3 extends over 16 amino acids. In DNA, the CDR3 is TGTGCCAGCAGCTTCCGGGACAGGGGAGTGGGCTACGAGCAGTACTTC. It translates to CASSFRDRGVGYEQYF. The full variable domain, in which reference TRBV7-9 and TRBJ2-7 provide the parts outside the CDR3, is DTGVSQNPRHKITKRGQNVTFRCDPISEHNRLYWYRQTLGQGPEFLTYFQNEAQLEKSRLLSDRFSAERPKGSFSTLEIQRTEQGDSAMYLCASSFRDRGVGYEQYFGPGTRLTVT.

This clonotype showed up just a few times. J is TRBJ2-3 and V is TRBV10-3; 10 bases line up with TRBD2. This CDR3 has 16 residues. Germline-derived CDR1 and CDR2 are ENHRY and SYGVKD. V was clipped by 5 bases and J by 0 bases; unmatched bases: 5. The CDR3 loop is CAISLMTSGSTDTQYF. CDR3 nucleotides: TGTGCCATCAGTCTAATGACTAGCGGGAGCACAGATACGCAGTATTTT.

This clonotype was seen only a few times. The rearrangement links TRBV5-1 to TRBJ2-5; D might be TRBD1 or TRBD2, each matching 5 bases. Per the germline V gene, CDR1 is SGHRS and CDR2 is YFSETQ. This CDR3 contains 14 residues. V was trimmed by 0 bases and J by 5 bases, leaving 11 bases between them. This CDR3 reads CASSLDAGTETQYF. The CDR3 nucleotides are TGCGCCAGCAGCTTGGATGCCGGGACGGAGACCCAGTACTTC. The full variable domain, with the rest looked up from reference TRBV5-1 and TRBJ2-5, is KAGVTQTPRYLIKTRGQQVTLSCSPISGHRSVSWYQQTPGQGLQFLFEYFSETQRNKGNFPGRFSGRQFSNSRSEMNVSTLELGDSALYLCASSLDAGTETQYFGPGTRLLVL.

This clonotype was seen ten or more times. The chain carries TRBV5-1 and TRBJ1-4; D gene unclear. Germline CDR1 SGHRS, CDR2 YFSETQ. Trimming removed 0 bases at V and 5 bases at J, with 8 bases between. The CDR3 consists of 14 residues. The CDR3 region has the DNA TGCGCCAGCAGCTTGGGGCTGGGGAATGAAAAACTGTTTTTT. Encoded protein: CASSLGLGNEKLFF.

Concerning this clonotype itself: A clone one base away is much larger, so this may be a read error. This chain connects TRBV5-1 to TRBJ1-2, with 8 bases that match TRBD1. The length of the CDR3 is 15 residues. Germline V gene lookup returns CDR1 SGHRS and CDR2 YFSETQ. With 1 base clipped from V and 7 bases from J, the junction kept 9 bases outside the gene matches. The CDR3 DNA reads TGCGCCAGCAGCTTGTCGGGACAGGTCCGGTGTGGCTACACCTTC. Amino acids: CASSLSGQVRCGYTF.

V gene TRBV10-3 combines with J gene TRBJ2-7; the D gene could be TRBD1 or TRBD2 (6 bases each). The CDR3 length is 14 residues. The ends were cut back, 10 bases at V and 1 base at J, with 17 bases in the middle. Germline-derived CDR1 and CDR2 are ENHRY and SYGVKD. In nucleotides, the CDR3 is TGTGCCAGCAGCGCGGGACATGAATCCTACGAGCAGTACTTC. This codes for CASSAGHESYEQYF.

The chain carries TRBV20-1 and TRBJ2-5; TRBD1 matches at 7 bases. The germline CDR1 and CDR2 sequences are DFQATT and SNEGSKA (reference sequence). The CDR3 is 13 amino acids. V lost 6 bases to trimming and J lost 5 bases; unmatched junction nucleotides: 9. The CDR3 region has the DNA TGCAGTGCGGCCGGGACAGCCTCGGAGACCCAGTACTTC. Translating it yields CSAAGTASETQYF.

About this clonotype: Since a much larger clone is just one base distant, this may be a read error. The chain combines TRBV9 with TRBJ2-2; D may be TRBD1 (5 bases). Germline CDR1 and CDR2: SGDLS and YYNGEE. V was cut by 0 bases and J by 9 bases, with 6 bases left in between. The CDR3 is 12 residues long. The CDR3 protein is CASSVGGWELFF. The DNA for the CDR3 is TGTGCCAGCAGCGTAGGGGGCTGGGAGCTGTTTTTT.

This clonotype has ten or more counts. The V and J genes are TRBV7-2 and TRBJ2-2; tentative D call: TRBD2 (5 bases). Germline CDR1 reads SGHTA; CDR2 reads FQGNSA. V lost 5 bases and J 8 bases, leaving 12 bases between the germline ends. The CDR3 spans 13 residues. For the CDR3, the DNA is TGTGCCAGCAGCCAAGTCGGGGTGGGGGAGCTGTTTTTT. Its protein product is CASSQVGVGELFF. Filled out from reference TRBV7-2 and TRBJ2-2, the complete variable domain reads GAGVSQSPSNKVTEKGKDVELRCDPISGHTALYWYRQSLGQGLEFLIYFQGNSAPDKSGLPSDRFSAERTGGSVSTLTIQRTQQEDSAVYLCASSQVGVGELFFGEGSRLTVL.

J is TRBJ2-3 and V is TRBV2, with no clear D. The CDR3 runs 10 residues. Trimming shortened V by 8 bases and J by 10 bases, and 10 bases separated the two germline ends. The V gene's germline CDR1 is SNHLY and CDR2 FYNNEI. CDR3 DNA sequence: TGTGCCAGCTTATGGGGTGCGCAGTATTTT. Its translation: CASLWGAQYF.

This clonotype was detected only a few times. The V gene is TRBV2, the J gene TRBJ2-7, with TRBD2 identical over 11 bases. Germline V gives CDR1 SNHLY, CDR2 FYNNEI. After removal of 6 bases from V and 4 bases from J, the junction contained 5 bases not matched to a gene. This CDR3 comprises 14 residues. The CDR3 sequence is CASRSGTSGYEQYF. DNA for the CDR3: TGTGCCAGCAGGTCCGGGACTAGCGGTTACGAGCAGTACTTC.

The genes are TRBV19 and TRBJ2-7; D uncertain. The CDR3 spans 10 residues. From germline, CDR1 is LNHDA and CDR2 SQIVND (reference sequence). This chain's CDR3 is CASRAAEQYF. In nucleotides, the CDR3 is TGTGCTAGTCGGGCCGCCGAGCAGTACTTC.

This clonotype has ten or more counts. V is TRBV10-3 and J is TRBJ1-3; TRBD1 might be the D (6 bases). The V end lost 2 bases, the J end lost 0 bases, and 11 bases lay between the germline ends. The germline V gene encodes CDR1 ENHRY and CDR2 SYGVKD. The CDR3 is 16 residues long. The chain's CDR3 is CAISESGRGSGNTIYF. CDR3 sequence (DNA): TGTGCCATCAGTGAGAGCGGCAGGGGCTCTGGAAACACCATATATTTT.

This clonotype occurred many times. CDR3: CAISVDMGNTIYF. The CDR3, as DNA: TGTGCCATCAGTGTCGACATGGGAAACACCATATATTTT. The chain uses TRBV10-3 and TRBJ1-3, with D uncertain. Trimming took 4 bases from V and 4 from J, leaving 8 bases between them. Germline V gives CDR1 ENHRY, CDR2 SYGVKD. CDR3 size: 13 residues.